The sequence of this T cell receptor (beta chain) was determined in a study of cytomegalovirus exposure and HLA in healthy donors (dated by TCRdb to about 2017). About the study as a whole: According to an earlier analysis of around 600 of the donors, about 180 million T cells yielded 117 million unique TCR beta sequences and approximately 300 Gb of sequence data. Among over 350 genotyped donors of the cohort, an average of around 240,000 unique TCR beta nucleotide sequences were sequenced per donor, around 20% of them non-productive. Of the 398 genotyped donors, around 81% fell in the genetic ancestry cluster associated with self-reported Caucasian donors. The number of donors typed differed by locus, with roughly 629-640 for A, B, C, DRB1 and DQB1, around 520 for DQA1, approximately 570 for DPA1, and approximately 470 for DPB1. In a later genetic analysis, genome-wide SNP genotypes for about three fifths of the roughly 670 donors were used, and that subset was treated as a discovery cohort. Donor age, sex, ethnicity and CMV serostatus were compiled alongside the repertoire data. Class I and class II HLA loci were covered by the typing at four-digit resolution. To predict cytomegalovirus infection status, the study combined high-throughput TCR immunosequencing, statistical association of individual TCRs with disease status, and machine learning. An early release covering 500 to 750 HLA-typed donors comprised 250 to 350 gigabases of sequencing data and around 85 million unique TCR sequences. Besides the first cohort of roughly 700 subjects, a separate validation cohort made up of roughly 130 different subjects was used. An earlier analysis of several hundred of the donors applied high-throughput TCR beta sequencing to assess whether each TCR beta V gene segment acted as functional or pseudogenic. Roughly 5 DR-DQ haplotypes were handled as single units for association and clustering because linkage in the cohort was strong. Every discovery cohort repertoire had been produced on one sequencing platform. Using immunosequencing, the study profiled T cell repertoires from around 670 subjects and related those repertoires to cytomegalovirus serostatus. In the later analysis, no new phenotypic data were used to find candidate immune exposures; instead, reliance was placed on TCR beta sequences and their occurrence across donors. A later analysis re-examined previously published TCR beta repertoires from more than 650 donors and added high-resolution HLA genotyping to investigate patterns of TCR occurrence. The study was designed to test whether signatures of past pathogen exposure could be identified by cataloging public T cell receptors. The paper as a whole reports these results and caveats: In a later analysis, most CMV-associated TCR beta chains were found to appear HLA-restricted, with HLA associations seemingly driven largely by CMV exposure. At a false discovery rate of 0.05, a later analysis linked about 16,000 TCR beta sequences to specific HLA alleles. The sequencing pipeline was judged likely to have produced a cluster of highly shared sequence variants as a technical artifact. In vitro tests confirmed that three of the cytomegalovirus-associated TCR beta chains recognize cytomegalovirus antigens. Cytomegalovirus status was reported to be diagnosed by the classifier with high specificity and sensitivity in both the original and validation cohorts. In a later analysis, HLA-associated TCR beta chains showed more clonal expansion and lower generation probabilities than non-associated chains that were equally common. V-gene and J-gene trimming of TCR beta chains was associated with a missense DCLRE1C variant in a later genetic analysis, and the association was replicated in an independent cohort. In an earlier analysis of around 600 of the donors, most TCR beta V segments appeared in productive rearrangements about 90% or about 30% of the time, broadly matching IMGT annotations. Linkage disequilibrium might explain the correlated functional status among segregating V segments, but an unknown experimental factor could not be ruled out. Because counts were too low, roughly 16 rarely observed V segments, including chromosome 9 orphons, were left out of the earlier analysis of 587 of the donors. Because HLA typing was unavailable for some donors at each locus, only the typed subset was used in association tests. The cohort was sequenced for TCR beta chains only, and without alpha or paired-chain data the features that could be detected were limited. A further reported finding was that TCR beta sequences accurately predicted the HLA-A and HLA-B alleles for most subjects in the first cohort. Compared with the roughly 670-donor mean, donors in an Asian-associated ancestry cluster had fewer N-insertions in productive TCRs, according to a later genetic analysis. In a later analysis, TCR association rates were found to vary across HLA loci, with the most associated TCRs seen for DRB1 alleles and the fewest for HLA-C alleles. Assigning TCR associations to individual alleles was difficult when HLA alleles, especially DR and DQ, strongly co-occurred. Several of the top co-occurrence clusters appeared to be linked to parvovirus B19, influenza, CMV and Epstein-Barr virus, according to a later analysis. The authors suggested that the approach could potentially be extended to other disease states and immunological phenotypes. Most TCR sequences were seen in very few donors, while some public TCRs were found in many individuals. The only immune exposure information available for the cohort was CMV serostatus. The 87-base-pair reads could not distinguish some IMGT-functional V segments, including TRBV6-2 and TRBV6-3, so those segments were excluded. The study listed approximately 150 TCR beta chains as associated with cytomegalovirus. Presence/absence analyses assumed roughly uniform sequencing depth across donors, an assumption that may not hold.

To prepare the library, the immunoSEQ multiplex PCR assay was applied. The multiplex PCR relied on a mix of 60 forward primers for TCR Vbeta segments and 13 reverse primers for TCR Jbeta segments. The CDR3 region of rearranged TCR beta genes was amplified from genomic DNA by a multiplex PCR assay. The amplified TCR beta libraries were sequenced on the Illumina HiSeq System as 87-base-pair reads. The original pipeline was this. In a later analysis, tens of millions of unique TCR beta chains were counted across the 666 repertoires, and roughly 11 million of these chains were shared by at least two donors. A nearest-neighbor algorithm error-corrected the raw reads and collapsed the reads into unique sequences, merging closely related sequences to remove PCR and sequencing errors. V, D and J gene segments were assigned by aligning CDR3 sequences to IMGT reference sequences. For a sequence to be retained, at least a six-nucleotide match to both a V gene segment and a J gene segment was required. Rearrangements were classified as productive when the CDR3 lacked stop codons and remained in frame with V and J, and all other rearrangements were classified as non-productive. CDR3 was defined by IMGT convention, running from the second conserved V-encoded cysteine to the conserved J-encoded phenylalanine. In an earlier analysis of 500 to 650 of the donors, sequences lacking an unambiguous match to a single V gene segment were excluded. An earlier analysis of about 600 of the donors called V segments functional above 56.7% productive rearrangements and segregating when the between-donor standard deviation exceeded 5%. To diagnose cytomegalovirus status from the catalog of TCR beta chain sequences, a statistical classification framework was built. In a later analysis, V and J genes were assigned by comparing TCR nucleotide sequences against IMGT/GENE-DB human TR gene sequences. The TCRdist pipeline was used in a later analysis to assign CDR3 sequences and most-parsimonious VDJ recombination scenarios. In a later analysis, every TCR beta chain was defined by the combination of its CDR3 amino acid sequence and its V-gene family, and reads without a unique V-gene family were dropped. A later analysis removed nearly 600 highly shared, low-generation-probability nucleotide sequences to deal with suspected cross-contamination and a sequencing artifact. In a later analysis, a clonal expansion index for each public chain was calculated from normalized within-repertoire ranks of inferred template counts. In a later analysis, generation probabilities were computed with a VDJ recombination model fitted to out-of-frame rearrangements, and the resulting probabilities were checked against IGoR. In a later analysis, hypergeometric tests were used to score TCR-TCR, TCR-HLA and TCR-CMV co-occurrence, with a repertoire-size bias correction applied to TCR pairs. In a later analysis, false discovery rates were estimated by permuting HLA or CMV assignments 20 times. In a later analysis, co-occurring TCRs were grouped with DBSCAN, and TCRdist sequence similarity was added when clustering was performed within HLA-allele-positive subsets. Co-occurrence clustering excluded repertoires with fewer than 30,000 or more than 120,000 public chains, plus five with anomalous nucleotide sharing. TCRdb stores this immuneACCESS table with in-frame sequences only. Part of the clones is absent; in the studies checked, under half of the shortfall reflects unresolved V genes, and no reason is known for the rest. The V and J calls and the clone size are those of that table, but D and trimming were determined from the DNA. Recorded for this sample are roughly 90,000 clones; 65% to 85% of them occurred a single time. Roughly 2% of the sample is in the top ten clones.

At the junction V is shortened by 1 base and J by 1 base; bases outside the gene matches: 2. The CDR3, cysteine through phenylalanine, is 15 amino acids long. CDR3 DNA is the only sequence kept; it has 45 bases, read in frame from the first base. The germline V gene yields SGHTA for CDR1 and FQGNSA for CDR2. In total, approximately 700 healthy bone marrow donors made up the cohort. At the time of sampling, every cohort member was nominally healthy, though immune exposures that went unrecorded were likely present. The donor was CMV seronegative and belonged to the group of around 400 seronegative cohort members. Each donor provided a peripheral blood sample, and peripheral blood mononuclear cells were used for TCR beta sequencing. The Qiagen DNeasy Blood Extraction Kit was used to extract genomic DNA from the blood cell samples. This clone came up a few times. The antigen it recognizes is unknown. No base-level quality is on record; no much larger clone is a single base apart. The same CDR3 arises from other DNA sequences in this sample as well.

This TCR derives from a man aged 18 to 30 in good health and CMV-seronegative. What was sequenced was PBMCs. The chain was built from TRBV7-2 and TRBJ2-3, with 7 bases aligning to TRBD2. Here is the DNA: TGTGCCAGCAGCTTAGTGGCGGGAGGCACAGATACGCAGTATTTT. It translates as CASSLVAGGTDTQYF.